The 27 T cell receptor beta chains listed next were all sequenced from one sample in a study of blood T cells in healthy people across ages. Through a sample-barcoded 5' primer and a J-beta primer mix, a second PCR was run for roughly 6 to 11 cycles. One entry per CDR3 protein results from TCRdb running MiXCR on the 5' RACE reads. The repertoire holds about 1.7 million distinct CDR3 sequences, with about 30% as singletons. The sample consisted of blood. Receptors originate from a woman in her thirties in good health.

This clonotype was recorded a few times. This rearrangement joins TRBV27 to TRBJ2-7, with D hard to call. Trimming cost V 4 bases and J 0 bases, with 13 bases left between them. The CDR3 is 15 residues long. Germline V gene lookup returns CDR1 MNHEY and CDR2 SMNVEV (reference sequence). The DNA for the CDR3 is TGTGCCAGCAGTTATTCGACCCGGAGCTCCTACGAGCAGTACTTC. Protein product: CASSYSTRSSYEQYF.

DNA of the CDR3: TGTGCCGGATCGCTAGCGGGGGGCACAGATACGCAGTATTTT. This encodes CAGSLAGGTDTQYF. V is TRBV5-4 and J is TRBJ2-3; 10 bases map to TRBD2. There are 14 residues in the CDR3. Germline V gives CDR1 SGHNT, CDR2 YYREEE (reference sequence). The trim removed 10 bases at V and 1 base at J, leaving 6 bases unmatched.

The table lists this clonotype with many counts. This chain uses TRBV5-1 with TRBJ2-1; weak D call: TRBD2 (5 bases). Germline V gene data show CDR1 as SGHRS and CDR2 as YFSETQ. V was cut by 2 bases and J by 5 bases, with 11 bases left in between. CDR3 length equals 14 residues. The CDR3 sequence is CASSLPGNNNEQFF. Written as DNA, the CDR3 is TGCGCCAGCAGCTTACCGGGAAACAACAATGAGCAGTTCTTC.

This sequence joins TRBV5-1 and TRBJ1-1; tentative D call: TRBD1 (5 bases). Germline V gene sequence: CDR1 SGHRS, CDR2 YFSETQ. The CDR3 has 15 amino acids. V lost 4 bases and J 3 bases, leaving 16 bases between the germline ends. The chain's CDR3 is CASSPQGGVDTEAFF. The CDR3 DNA reads as TGCGCCAGCAGCCCTCAGGGAGGTGTGGACACTGAAGCTTTCTTT.

This clonotype has more than one count but fewer than ten. V usage is TRBV12-5 and J usage is TRBJ1-1; TRBD1 is a possible D gene (5 bases). The ends were cut back, 2 bases at V and 4 bases at J, with 20 bases in the middle. CDR1 LGHNT and CDR2 FRNRAP come from the germline V gene. The CDR3 contains 17 residues. CDR3 sequence: CASGLSRGPGLSTEAFF. In nucleotides, the CDR3 is TGTGCTAGTGGTTTGTCCAGAGGGCCGGGGCTTTCCACTGAAGCTTTCTTT.

This clonotype appeared a few times. The V call is TRBV24-1, the J call TRBJ2-3; D call uncertain. The CDR3 contains 12 residues. Germline-derived CDR1 and CDR2 are KGHDR and SFDVKD. V was cut by 2 bases and J by 7 bases, with 6 bases left in between. The CDR3 is CATSDWRNTQYF. The CDR3 region has the DNA TGTGCCACCAGTGATTGGCGAAATACGCAGTATTTT.

This clonotype showed up many times. The J gene is TRBJ2-4, the V gene TRBV5-1; D not resolved. This CDR3 is built from 13 residues. CDR1 is SGHRS and CDR2 is YFSETQ in the germline V gene. Between the trimmed V and J ends, which lost 4 bases and 3 bases, there was a span of 8 bases. The CDR3 protein is CASSPSDKNIQYF. The CDR3 coding sequence is TGCGCCAGCAGCCCTTCAGACAAAAACATTCAGTACTTC.

The chain employs TRBV29-1 and TRBJ2-2; 9 positions agree with TRBD1. V was clipped by 5 bases and J by 3 bases; unmatched bases: 4. CDR3 size: 14 residues. Germline CDR1 reads SQVTM; CDR2 reads ANQGSEA. DNA for the CDR3: TGCAGCGTTTCACAGGGGGCTGACACCGGGGAGCTGTTTTTT. It translates to CSVSQGADTGELFF.

This clonotype has just a few counts. The V and J genes are TRBV7-2 and TRBJ2-1; D might be TRBD2 (6 bases). V was cut by 0 bases and J by 9 bases, with 12 bases left in between. Germline loops: CDR1 SGHTA, CDR2 FQGNSA. The CDR3 sequence is 14 residues long. CDR3: CASSLARGVVEQFF. CDR3 bases: TGTGCCAGCAGCTTAGCGCGGGGAGTTGTTGAGCAGTTCTTC.

This chain joins TRBV14 and TRBJ2-1; TRBD2 might be the D (7 bases). The CDR3 spans 16 residues. Trimming left V 1 base short and J 9 bases short, with 19 bases between. The germline CDR1 and CDR2 sequences are SGHDN and FVKESK. For the CDR3, the DNA is TGTGCCAGCAGCCAAGTTCGTCGATGGGGGGGGCTTGAGCAGTTCTTC. Its translation: CASSQVRRWGGLEQFF.

V gene TRBV12-3 or TRBV12-4 combines with J gene TRBJ2-1; D possibly matches TRBD1 or TRBD2 (5 bases each). The CDR3 is 15 residues long. The V end was cut by 5 bases, the J end by 9 bases, with 20 bases between. CDR3 sequence: CASSLTGTENIEQFF. The CDR3, as DNA: TGTGCCAGCAGTCTAACCGGGACGGAGAACATTGAGCAGTTCTTC.

The table lists this clonotype with many counts. The genes are TRBV5-1 and TRBJ2-5; weak D call: TRBD2 (6 bases). Trimming pared 3 bases from V and 3 bases from J, leaving 12 bases between. Germline CDR1 is SGHRS and CDR2 is YFSETQ. The CDR3 extends over 14 amino acids. CDR3 sequence: CASSSTTREETQYF. For the CDR3, the DNA is TGCGCCAGCAGCTCAACGACTAGAGAAGAGACCCAGTACTTC.

The chain uses TRBV7-2 and TRBJ1-2; D might be TRBD1 (6 bases). V gave up 1 base and J gave up 6 bases, with 12 bases separating them. The CDR3 is made up of 14 amino acids. Germline V lookup: CDR1 SGHTA, CDR2 FQGNSA. The CDR3: CASSLDGTRDGYTF. In DNA form, the CDR3 reads TGTGCCAGCAGCTTAGACGGGACAAGAGATGGCTACACCTTC.

The rearrangement links TRBV2 to TRBJ2-4, with 9 bases that match TRBD2. CDR1 is SNHLY, CDR2 FYNNEI, per germline. This CDR3 is built from 14 residues. With 6 bases clipped from V and 6 bases from J, the junction kept 6 bases outside the gene matches. The DNA of the CDR3 is TGTGCCAGCAGGGATAGCGGGGGAGGAAACATTCAGTACTTC. Protein: CASRDSGGGNIQYF.

This clonotype was seen only a few times. This sequence joins TRBV5-1 and TRBJ2-1; 7 bases fit TRBD2. Losses at the gene ends were 4 bases for V and 6 bases for J; bases not matched to a gene: 16. This CDR3 is 17 amino acids long. Germline V gene lookup returns CDR1 SGHRS and CDR2 YFSETQ. The CDR3 protein is CASSLTVGRGGSNEQFF. The CDR3 DNA reads TGCGCCAGCAGCCTGACCGTCGGACGCGGGGGAAGCAATGAGCAGTTCTTC.

This clonotype occurred many times. J is TRBJ2-6 and V is TRBV7-2; 9 positions match TRBD1. Trimming removed 5 bases from V and 0 bases from J; junction bases left unmatched: 8. This CDR3 region has 18 residues. Germline values: CDR1 SGHTA, CDR2 FQGNSA. This CDR3 is CASSANRGQGSGANVLTF. Here the CDR3 DNA reads TGTGCCAGCAGCGCTAACAGGGGGCAGGGCTCTGGGGCCAACGTCCTGACTTTC. The full variable domain, completed using reference TRBV7-2 and TRBJ2-6, is GAGVSQSPSNKVTEKGKDVELRCDPISGHTALYWYRQSLGQGLEFLIYFQGNSAPDKSGLPSDRFSAERTGGSVSTLTIQRTQQEDSAVYLCASSANRGQGSGANVLTFGAGSRLTVL.

A few counts support this clonotype. The chain couples TRBV5-1 to TRBJ2-2; TRBD1 aligns across 8 bases. This CDR3 has 15 residues. The germline CDR1 and CDR2 sequences are SGHRS and YFSETQ. V lost 4 bases and J lost 6; bases outside the gene matches: 8. The CDR3, as DNA: TGCGCCAGCAGCAGCGGACAGGGAGGCGCCGGGGAGCTGTTTTTT. As protein: CASSSGQGGAGELFF.

This clonotype was observed a handful of times. The chain joins TRBV5-1 to TRBJ1-1; 8 nucleotides align to TRBD1. This CDR3 comprises 15 residues. V was clipped by 4 bases and J by 6 bases; unmatched bases: 11. The germline V gene encodes CDR1 SGHRS and CDR2 YFSETQ. CDR3 loop: CASSLRQGFDPEAFF. DNA for the CDR3: TGCGCCAGCAGCCTTAGACAGGGGTTCGACCCTGAAGCTTTCTTT.

This clonotype is a singleton in its sample. The genes are TRBV6-1 and TRBJ2-5, with D maybe TRBD1 (6 bases). The CDR3 sequence is 14 residues long. V was clipped by 1 base and J by 3 bases, with 9 bases between them. Germline loops: CDR1 MNHNS, CDR2 SASEGT. In DNA, the CDR3 is TGTGCCAGCAGTGAAGGGGGGCAAAAAGAGACCCAGTACTTC. This encodes CASSEGGQKETQYF.

A few counts support this clonotype. This sequence joins TRBV7-3 and TRBJ1-5; D is ambiguous. There are 12 residues in the CDR3. V gave up 1 base and J gave up 7 bases, with 5 bases separating them. CDR1 and CDR2 from the germline V gene are SGHTA and FQGTGA. In DNA form, the CDR3 reads TGTGCCAGCAGCTTAAACTCACAGCCCCAGCATTTT. Translation gives CASSLNSQPQHF.

This clonotype was counted between two and nine times. This chain connects TRBV7-8 to TRBJ1-2, with 8 positions matching TRBD1. The CDR3 runs 18 residues. Per the germline V gene, CDR1 is SGHVS and CDR2 is FQNEAQ. Unmatched junction bases numbered 25, after V lost 8 bases and J lost 8 bases. The CDR3, as DNA: TGTGCCAGCGATAAACATCCCTTTCTGGGGGACAGGCAAGGCGGCTACACCTTC. It codes for CASDKHPFLGDRQGGYTF.

The chain joins TRBV7-6 to TRBJ2-1; maybe TRBD2 (5 bases). Trimming cost V 2 bases and J 13 bases, with 21 bases left between them. Germline lookup yields CDR1 SGHVS and CDR2 FNYEAQ. The CDR3 runs to 15 residues. CDR3 amino acids: CASSLKDLGWETQFF. The CDR3 DNA is TGTGCCAGCAGCTTAAAAGACCTAGGGTGGGAGACCCAGTTCTTC.

The V gene is TRBV6-2 or TRBV6-3, the J gene TRBJ2-7; either TRBD1 or TRBD2 may supply D (5 bases each). V lost 2 bases, J lost 3 bases, and 20 bases lay in between. This CDR3 comprises 17 residues. Germline CDR1 is MNHEY and CDR2 is SVGEGT. The CDR3 DNA follows: TGTGCCAGCAGTTACGCGGACCTGGGACGGTTCTTCTACGAGCAGTACTTC. Translating gives CASSYADLGRFFYEQYF.

The chain uses TRBV2 and TRBJ2-1, with D unresolved. The germline gives CDR1 SNHLY, CDR2 FYNNEI. Trimming removed 8 bases at V and 0 bases at J, with 11 bases between. The CDR3 runs 14 residues. The chain's CDR3 is CASQHASSYNEQFF. The CDR3 DNA is TGTGCCAGCCAGCACGCTAGCTCCTACAATGAGCAGTTCTTC.

For this clonotype: With a much larger clone just one base away, this may be a read error. V is TRBV7-6 and J is TRBJ2-4; either TRBD1 or TRBD2 may fit D (5 bases each). Germline values: CDR1 SGHVS, CDR2 FNYEAQ. Trimming pared 4 bases from V and 15 bases from J, leaving 22 bases between. The CDR3 runs 14 residues. DNA for the CDR3: TGTGCCAGCAGCTCTCTGGGACCACATTACGAGCGGTACTTC. It yields the protein CASSSLGPHYERYF.

The J gene is TRBJ2-5, the V gene TRBV12-3 or TRBV12-4, with D perhaps being TRBD1 or TRBD2 (5 bases each). Trimming cost V 6 bases and J 5 bases, with 16 bases left between them. The CDR3 length is 14 residues. The CDR3 nucleotides are TGTGCCAGCAGCCCATTCCGGGGCAGGGAGACCCAGTACTTC. This gives the protein CASSPFRGRETQYF.

This clonotype has at least ten counts. The gene calls are TRBV28 and TRBJ1-4; D unresolved. The germline CDR1 and CDR2 sequences are MDHEN and SYDVKM. The CDR3 is 11 residues long. V lost 6 bases and J lost 3, with 2 bases in between. CDR3 in amino acids: CASRANEKLFF. Written as DNA, the CDR3 is TGTGCCAGCAGGGCTAATGAAAAACTGTTTTTT. Supplemented by reference TRBV28 and TRBJ1-4, the full variable domain reads DVKVTQSSRYLVKRTGEKVFLECVQDMDHENMFWYRQDPGLGLRLIYFSYDVKMKEKGDIPEGYSVSREKKERFSLILESASTNQTSMYLCASRANEKLFFGSGTQLSVL.